What follows are 27 T cell receptor beta chains derived from one specimen sequenced in a study of control samples from healthy donors and cancer patients. Generated by immunoSEQ multiplex PCR, the TCRdb table keeps only in-frame clones and is missing some. The table has 400,000 to 450,000 clones, about 93% seen once. The sequenced sample consisted of PBMCs. These receptors originate from a man aged 40-50 years with head and neck cancer.

To note about this clone: The same CDR3 arises from other DNA sequences in this sample as well. The chain recombines TRBV9 with TRBJ2-7, with TRBD2 matching over 7 bases. Germline V CDR1 and CDR2: SGDLS, YYNGEE. The CDR3 extends over 14 amino acids. J gave up 0 bases and V 2 bases, and 2 bases lay outside the gene matches. The CDR3 here is CASSVGGSSYEQYF. In DNA form, the CDR3 reads TGTGCCAGCAGCGTCGGCGGGAGCTCCTACGAGCAGTACTTC. The variable domain in full, completed from reference TRBV9 and TRBJ2-7, reads DSGVTQTPKHLITATGQRVTLRCSPRSGDLSVYWYQQSLDQGLQFLIQYYNGEERAKGNILERFSAQQFPDLHSELNLSSLELGDSALYFCASSVGGSSYEQYFGPGTRLTVT.

The table lists this clone with a count of one. For the CDR3, the DNA is TGTGCCAGCAGTTCACAGAGAGCTGGAAACACCATATATTTT. Its protein is CASSSQRAGNTIYF. This chain joins TRBV5-4 and TRBJ1-3, with D uncertain. CDR1 and CDR2 from the germline V gene are SGHNT and YYREEE (reference sequence). The CDR3 runs to 14 residues. Trimming cost V 5 bases and J 2 bases, with 11 bases left between them. Variable domain in full (rest from reference TRBV5-4 and TRBJ1-3): ETGVTQSPTHLIKTRGQQVTLRCSSQSGHNTVSWYQQALGQGPQFIFQYYREEENGRGNFPPRFSGLQFPNYSSELNVNALELDDSALYLCASSSQRAGNTIYFGEGSWLTVV.

This clone came up once. The gene calls are TRBV9 and TRBJ1-2; 8 nucleotides align to TRBD1. The CDR3 contains 15 residues. V trimming: 0 bases; J trimming: 3 bases; junction bases outside the gene matches: 4. The germline V gene encodes CDR1 SGDLS and CDR2 YYNGEE. The CDR3 sequence is CASSVGAGGDYGYTF. In DNA, the CDR3 is TGTGCCAGCAGCGTAGGGGCAGGGGGCGACTATGGCTACACCTTC.

The rearrangement joins TRBV5-4 to TRBJ2-3; D ambiguous. V lost 0 bases and J 2 bases, leaving 10 bases between the germline ends. This CDR3 comprises 15 residues. Germline CDR1 is SGHNT and CDR2 is YYREEE (reference sequence). The DNA for the CDR3 is TGTGCCAGCAGCTTGGGTGAGCTGTTCACAGATACGCAGTATTTT. Translated: CASSLGELFTDTQYF.

The chain has TRBV5-6 and TRBJ2-7; 8 positions match TRBD1. V was clipped by 1 base and J by 3 bases; unmatched bases: 9. In germline, CDR1 is SGHDT, CDR2 YYEEEE. The CDR3 runs 16 residues. This CDR3 is CASSLNSGTGIYEQYF. CDR3 sequence (DNA): TGTGCCAGCAGCTTGAATTCCGGGACAGGTATCTACGAGCAGTACTTC.

The genes are TRBV29-1 and TRBJ2-2; the D is unclear. The ends were cut back, 5 bases at V and 2 bases at J, with 12 bases in the middle. There are 14 residues in the CDR3. The germline V gene has CDR1 SQVTM and CDR2 ANQGSEA. The CDR3 region has the DNA TGCAGCGTTTGGGCGGCAGCTAACACCGGGGAGCTGTTTTTT. This codes for CSVWAAANTGELFF.

This sequence joins TRBV9 and TRBJ1-2; tentatively, D is TRBD1 (5 bases). This CDR3 region has 13 residues. Germline V gives CDR1 SGDLS, CDR2 YYNGEE. Trimming left V 4 bases short and J 7 bases short, with 14 bases between. The CDR3 coding sequence is TGTGCCAGCAGCACTAGACGGGGCTTTGGCTACACCTTC. It translates to CASSTRRGFGYTF.

The gene calls are TRBV5-6 and TRBJ2-7; 9 nucleotides match TRBD1. V shed 4 bases, J shed 2 bases, and the junction held 7 bases outside the gene matches. Germline assignment: CDR1 SGHDT and CDR2 YYEEEE. The CDR3 runs to 15 residues. As DNA, the CDR3 is TGTGCCAGCAGCCTGAGATGGACAGGGGCCTACGAGCAGTACTTC. It is translated as CASSLRWTGAYEQYF.

Here the CDR3 reads CASSTRTSGGWDTQYF. CDR3 in DNA: TGTGCCAGTAGCACTCGGACTAGCGGGGGTTGGGATACGCAGTATTTT. V usage is TRBV19 and J usage is TRBJ2-3; 13 positions agree with TRBD2. CDR3 size: 16 residues. V was pared by 6 bases and J by 6 bases, with 9 bases of the junction left unmatched. The germline gives CDR1 LNHDA, CDR2 SQIVND (reference sequence).

The chain uses TRBV10-3 and TRBJ1-2; tentative D call: TRBD1 (6 bases). Trimming shortened V by 4 bases and J by 8 bases, and 26 bases separated the two germline ends. The germline V gene has CDR1 ENHRY and CDR2 SYGVKD. The CDR3 loop spans 17 amino acids. The CDR3 sequence: CAISVVWDNEGGRGYTF. For the CDR3, the DNA is TGTGCCATCAGTGTAGTGTGGGACAATGAGGGGGGACGAGGCTACACCTTC.

The chain uses TRBV9 and TRBJ2-2; the match to TRBD2 covers 13 bases. In germline, CDR1 is SGDLS, CDR2 YYNGEE. V lost 3 bases and J lost 3; bases outside the gene matches: 2. The length of the CDR3 is 16 residues. CDR3 amino acids: CASSAGTSGDTGELFF. The CDR3 DNA is TGTGCCAGCAGCGCTGGGACTAGCGGGGACACCGGGGAGCTGTTTTTT.

This rearrangement joins TRBV6-6 to TRBJ2-3; 9 bases fit TRBD1. The CDR3 is 16 residues long. Germline lookup yields CDR1 MNHNY and CDR2 SVGAGI (reference sequence). V shed 4 bases, J shed 5 bases, and the junction held 10 bases outside the gene matches. The CDR3 coding sequence is TGTGCCAGCAGTTTGCCGACAGGGGGGGTGGTAGATACGCAGTATTTT. It codes for CASSLPTGGVVDTQYF.

The gene calls are TRBV27 and TRBJ2-5, with a tentative D call TRBD1 (6 bases). The CDR3 is 12 amino acids. V gave up 10 bases and J gave up 0 bases, with 9 bases separating them. Germline V CDR1 and CDR2: MNHEY, SMNVEV (reference sequence). CDR3: CATPGDQETQYF. The CDR3 bases are TGTGCCACTCCAGGGGACCAAGAGACCCAGTACTTC.

The rearrangement joins TRBV4-1 to TRBJ2-1; D tentatively fits TRBD1 or TRBD2 (6 bases each). V was pared by 1 base and J by 8 bases, with 12 bases between. Germline CDR1 is MGHRA and CDR2 is YSYEKL. The CDR3 is 14 amino acids. The CDR3 region is CASSQGGAVDEQFF. Written as DNA, the CDR3 is TGCGCCAGCAGCCAAGGGGGGGCAGTGGATGAGCAGTTCTTC.

The V call is TRBV19, the J call TRBJ2-3; D is undetermined. Looked up from germline, CDR1 is LNHDA and CDR2 is SQIVND (reference sequence). V was trimmed by 5 bases and J by 2 bases, leaving 11 bases between them. The CDR3 has 14 residues. CDR3 DNA sequence: TGTGCCAGTAGTTGGGATCCCGCCACAGATACGCAGTATTTT. This codes for CASSWDPATDTQYF.

The rearrangement links TRBV9 to TRBJ2-1; 9 bases align to TRBD2. Trimming took 0 bases from V and 0 from J; bases not matched to a gene: 4. Germline V gives CDR1 SGDLS, CDR2 YYNGEE. This CDR3 has 17 residues. CDR3 protein: CASSVGSSGDSYNEQFF. For the CDR3, the DNA is TGTGCCAGCAGCGTAGGTTCTAGCGGGGACTCCTACAATGAGCAGTTCTTC.

The chain is built from TRBV4-3 and TRBJ2-2, with D tentatively TRBD1 or TRBD2 (6 bases each). Germline V gene sequence: CDR1 LGHNA, CDR2 YSLEER. V lost 8 bases and J 6 bases, leaving 13 bases between the germline ends. This CDR3 spans 13 amino acids. The CDR3 reads CASQGPGAGELFF. CDR3 DNA sequence: TGCGCCAGCCAGGGGCCGGGGGCCGGGGAGCTGTTTTTT.

V and J are TRBV5-4 and TRBJ2-7, with D possibly TRBD2 on 6 matching bases. This CDR3 spans 15 amino acids. CDR1 is SGHNT and CDR2 is YYREEE in the germline V gene (reference sequence). Between the trimmed V and J ends, which lost 0 bases and 4 bases, there was a span of 14 bases. The CDR3 reads CASSLGGGGRYEQYF. The DNA for the CDR3 is TGTGCCAGCAGCTTGGGGGGAGGTGGTCGGTACGAGCAGTACTTC.

V and J are TRBV27 and TRBJ2-7; TRBD2 aligns across 7 bases. Germline V gene lookup returns CDR1 MNHEY and CDR2 SMNVEV (reference sequence). After removal of 6 bases from V and 3 bases from J, the junction contained 11 bases not matched to a gene. The CDR3 is made up of 15 amino acids. The CDR3: CASSRTGLFFYEQYF. Here the CDR3 DNA reads TGTGCCAGCAGCAGGACGGGACTATTCTTCTACGAGCAGTACTTC.

V is TRBV19 and J is TRBJ1-6, with a weak D call TRBD1 (5 bases). The CDR3 extends over 15 amino acids. Deletions cut 0 bases from V and 6 bases from J, with 9 bases between. Germline V CDR1 and CDR2: LNHDA, SQIVND (reference sequence). The CDR3 DNA follows: TGTGCCAGTAGTATAGAGCGACAGCTTAATTCACCCCTCCACTTT. This encodes CASSIERQLNSPLHF.

The J gene is TRBJ2-2, the V gene TRBV19; D perhaps matches TRBD2 (5 bases). Germline CDR1 LNHDA, CDR2 SQIVND (reference sequence). V lost 2 bases to trimming and J lost 4 bases, with 14 bases between them. This CDR3 spans 16 amino acids. CDR3 sequence (DNA): TGTGCCAGTAGTATATTTGACCAGGCGGGCACCGGGGAGCTGTTTTTT. This translates into CASSIFDQAGTGELFF.

This sequence joins TRBV28 and TRBJ2-7, with D unclear. V lost 7 bases to trimming and J lost 3 bases, with 7 bases between them. The CDR3 loop spans 11 amino acids. Germline V CDR1 and CDR2: MDHEN, SYDVKM. CDR3 nucleotides: TGTGCCAGCACTGGCGGCTACGAGCAGTACTTC. Translating gives CASTGGYEQYF.

As regards this clone: This sample also contains other DNA sequences that code for the same CDR3. The chain carries TRBV28 and TRBJ1-5; D is undetermined. There are 12 residues in the CDR3. Germline assignment: CDR1 MDHEN and CDR2 SYDVKM. Trimming removed 6 bases from V and 2 bases from J, with 5 bases in between. DNA for the CDR3: TGTGCCAGCAGGGACCGCAATCAGCCCCAGCATTTT. It translates to CASRDRNQPQHF.

The rearrangement uses TRBV7-2 and TRBJ2-3, with TRBD2 as a possible D gene (7 bases). V gave up 2 bases and J gave up 8 bases, with 14 bases separating them. This CDR3 has 14 residues. Germline CDR1 and CDR2: SGHTA and FQGNSA. The CDR3 DNA sequence: TGTGCCAGCAGCTTATTGGGGGGGCTTGGTACGCAGTATTTT. It yields the protein CASSLLGGLGTQYF. The whole variable domain, remainder taken from reference TRBV7-2 and TRBJ2-3, is GAGVSQSPSNKVTEKGKDVELRCDPISGHTALYWYRQSLGQGLEFLIYFQGNSAPDKSGLPSDRFSAERTGGSVSTLTIQRTQQEDSAVYLCASSLLGGLGTQYFGPGTRLTVL.

The rearrangement joins TRBV20-1 to TRBJ2-7; tentative D call: TRBD1 (5 bases). The CDR3 runs 11 residues. The V gene lost 6 bases and the J gene lost 3 bases, with 9 bases spanning the gap. Germline CDR1 DFQATT, CDR2 SNEGSKA (reference sequence). In DNA form, the CDR3 reads TGCAGTGCCTTCACAGGCTACGAGCAGTACTTC. Translated: CSAFTGYEQYF.

The rearrangement uses TRBV4-1 and TRBJ1-1; D is unresolved. The CDR3 length is 16 residues. The germline V gene encodes CDR1 MGHRA and CDR2 YSYEKL. Deletions cut 1 base from V and 6 bases from J, with 18 bases between. The CDR3 DNA is TGCGCCAGCAGCCAAGGTTCCGCGGCAGTCAACTCTGAAGCTTTCTTT. This gives the protein CASSQGSAAVNSEAFF.

Turning to this clone: Other DNA sequences within the sample encode an identical CDR3. The chain links TRBV5-6 to TRBJ1-5; no clear D gene. The CDR3 contains 13 residues. Germline values: CDR1 SGHDT, CDR2 YYEEEE. V lost 1 base and J 1 base, leaving 3 bases between the germline ends. This CDR3 reads CASSLRSNQPQHF. The CDR3 DNA reads as TGTGCCAGCAGCTTGCGGAGCAATCAGCCCCAGCATTTT. The entire variable domain, with the rest obtained from reference TRBV5-6 and TRBJ1-5, is as follows: DAGVTQSPTHLIKTRGQQVTLRCSPKSGHDTVSWYQQALGQGPQFIFQYYEEEERQRGNFPDRFSGHQFPNYSSELNVNALLLGDSALYLCASSLRSNQPQHFGDGTRLSIL.